These 23 T cell receptor beta chains came from one sample sequenced in a study of OX40 agonist ivuxolimab in advanced cancers. The table came from immunoSEQ multiplex PCR; TCRdb's copy has only in-frame clones and leaves some out. The sample has 77,000 or so clones; 84% are singletons. The source was CD4+ or CD8+ T cells sorted from blood, collected in a trial of the OX40 agonist ivuxolimab. Receptors originate from an adult with an advanced solid tumor such as melanoma, head and neck, liver or kidney cancer.

The rearrangement links TRBV28 to TRBJ1-5; D perhaps matches TRBD1 (5 bases). Germline lookup yields CDR1 MDHEN and CDR2 SYDVKM. Deletions cut 8 bases from V and 7 bases from J, with 18 bases between. This CDR3 has 14 amino acids. CDR3 sequence reads: CASQQAGGPQPQHF. In DNA form, the CDR3 reads TGTGCCAGCCAACAGGCGGGCGGACCCCAGCCCCAGCATTTT.

This sequence joins TRBV28 and TRBJ2-1; D is unresolved. Between the trimmed V and J ends, which lost 3 bases and 8 bases, there was a span of 5 bases. The CDR3 loop spans 11 amino acids. The germline CDR1 and CDR2 sequences are MDHEN and SYDVKM. The chain's CDR3 is CASSFYHEQFF. CDR3 sequence (DNA): TGTGCCAGCAGTTTTTACCATGAGCAGTTCTTC.

The rearrangement uses TRBV7-3 and TRBJ2-2; D not certain. CDR1 SGHTA and CDR2 FQGTGA come from the germline V gene. The CDR3 loop spans 14 amino acids. Trimming took 7 bases from V and 4 from J, leaving 13 bases between them. The CDR3 nucleotides read TGTGCCAGCACATCCGCAGGAATCACCGGGGAGCTGTTTTTT. Its protein is CASTSAGITGELFF.

The CDR3 nucleotides read TGTGCCAGCTCACCATCTGGGGGCAATCAGCCCCAGCATTTT. This codes for CASSPSGGNQPQHF. J is TRBJ1-5 and V is TRBV18; D is uncertain. Germline CDR1 reads KGHSH; CDR2 reads LQKENI. The V end lost 2 bases, the J end lost 2 bases, and 7 bases lay between the germline ends. The length of the CDR3 is 14 residues.

This clone came up a few times. The CDR3 nucleotides read TGTGCCAGCAGTTTATTAGCGCGGAGCGGAGCAACTAATGAAAAACTGTTTTTT. It yields the protein CASSLLARSGATNEKLFF. The chain uses TRBV28 and TRBJ1-4; D is unclear. The germline V gene has CDR1 MDHEN and CDR2 SYDVKM. The CDR3 totals 18 residues. Trimming took 1 base from V and 0 from J, leaving 15 bases between them.

The chain couples TRBV2 to TRBJ2-7, with D unclear. Trimming took 6 bases from V and 5 from J, leaving 11 bases between them. This CDR3 has 12 residues. The V gene's germline CDR1 is SNHLY and CDR2 FYNNEI. The CDR3 DNA reads as TGTGCCAGCAGCCCACTCGCCCACGAGCAGTACTTC. It encodes CASSPLAHEQYF.

The V call is TRBV5-8, the J call TRBJ2-2; D ambiguous. CDR3 size: 14 residues. V was cut by 0 bases and J by 9 bases, with 12 bases left in between. CDR1 is SGHTS, CDR2 YDEGEE, per germline. CDR3 DNA: TGTGCCAGCAGCTTGGCCAACGTTGGTTGGGAGCTGTTTTTT. Its protein product is CASSLANVGWELFF.

This chain joins TRBV6-5 and TRBJ1-4; D gene unclear. This CDR3 region has 14 residues. The V end was cut by 0 bases, the J end by 12 bases, with 14 bases between. From germline, CDR1 is MNHEY and CDR2 SVGAGI. The CDR3 DNA sequence: TGTGCCAGCAGTTACTCGGCGGTGGCAACGCAACTGTTTTTT. Its translation is CASSYSAVATQLFF.

This clone was picked up one time. V gene TRBV7-9 combines with J gene TRBJ2-7, with D perhaps TRBD1 (6 bases). Germline CDR1 reads SEHNR; CDR2 reads FQNEAQ (reference sequence). This CDR3 region has 15 residues. The V gene lost 5 bases and the J gene lost 5 bases, with 19 bases spanning the gap. The CDR3 spells CASSPRGSLGNEQYF. DNA for the CDR3: TGTGCCAGCAGCCCAAGGGGGAGCCTAGGGAACGAGCAGTACTTC.

The rearrangement uses TRBV30 and TRBJ2-7; 8 bases fit TRBD1. The CDR3 is 13 amino acids. The V and J ends lost 7 bases and 3 bases, in that order; junction bases with no gene match: 8. The germline V gene has CDR1 GTSNPN and CDR2 SVGIG (reference sequence). The CDR3 is CASSRGQGYEQYF. DNA for the CDR3: TGTGCCTCCTCACGTGGACAGGGCTACGAGCAGTACTTC. Full variable domain (outside the CDR3, taken from reference TRBV30 and TRBJ2-7): SQTIHQWPATLVQPVGSPLSLECTVEGTSNPNLYWYRQAAGRGLQLLFYSVGIGQISSEVPQNLSASRPQDRQFILSSKKLLLSDSGFYLCASSRGQGYEQYFGPGTRLTVT.

This chain connects TRBV19 to TRBJ2-7, with 9 bases fitting TRBD2. Germline V CDR1 and CDR2: LNHDA, SQIVND (reference sequence). Losses at the gene ends were 6 bases for V and 0 bases for J; bases not matched to a gene: 15. The CDR3 is 18 amino acids. Here the CDR3 DNA reads TGTGCCAGTAGCCAATGGACTAGCGCCCTCGACCACTCCTACGAGCAGTACTTC. Translated, it gives CASSQWTSALDHSYEQYF.

J is TRBJ2-5 and V is TRBV7-2, with TRBD2 matching over 11 bases. The CDR3 sequence is 17 residues long. CDR1 and CDR2 (germline): SGHTA, FQGNSA. The ends lost 4 bases at V and 0 bases at J; junction bases unmatched: 7. CDR3: CASSSPGLAGNQETQYF. The DNA for the CDR3 is TGTGCCAGCAGCTCGCCAGGACTAGCGGGTAACCAAGAGACCCAGTACTTC.

The chain uses TRBV9 and TRBJ1-4; 7 nucleotides match TRBD1. Germline CDR1 and CDR2: SGDLS and YYNGEE. After removal of 0 bases from V and 10 bases from J, the junction contained 9 bases not matched to a gene. The CDR3 runs 15 residues. The CDR3 coding sequence is TGTGCCAGCAGCGTAGACGGAAGGGGGCTTGGAAAACTGTTTTTT. Protein: CASSVDGRGLGKLFF.

The chain joins TRBV7-9 to TRBJ2-3, with a possible D match to TRBD1 (5 bases). CDR3 length equals 14 residues. Per germline, CDR1 SEHNR and CDR2 FQNEAQ (reference sequence). The germline V and J ends were trimmed by 4 bases and 2 bases, with 10 bases remaining between them. The CDR3 DNA reads TGTGCCAGCAGCTCCGCAGGGAACACAGATACGCAGTATTTT. Residues: CASSSAGNTDTQYF.

The chain uses TRBV9 and TRBJ1-4; no reliable D call. CDR1 SGDLS and CDR2 YYNGEE come from the germline V gene. Between the trimmed V and J ends, which lost 0 bases and 8 bases, there was a span of 11 bases. The CDR3 is made up of 14 amino acids. CDR3 residues: CASSVAATGEKLFF. DNA of the CDR3: TGTGCCAGCAGCGTAGCAGCTACGGGGGAAAAACTGTTTTTT. The entire variable domain, with the rest obtained from reference TRBV9 and TRBJ1-4, is as follows: DSGVTQTPKHLITATGQRVTLRCSPRSGDLSVYWYQQSLDQGLQFLIQYYNGEERAKGNILERFSAQQFPDLHSELNLSSLELGDSALYFCASSVAATGEKLFFGSGTQLSVL.

The chain carries TRBV7-2 and TRBJ2-5; no reliable D call. The germline V gene has CDR1 SGHTA and CDR2 FQGNSA. This CDR3 spans 14 amino acids. V was clipped by 1 base and J by 1 base, with 7 bases between them. The CDR3 reads CASSLGASQETQYF. In DNA form, the CDR3 reads TGTGCCAGCAGCTTAGGGGCCAGCCAAGAGACCCAGTACTTC.

V and J are TRBV15 and TRBJ2-5, with D tentatively TRBD2 (6 bases). Germline V lookup: CDR1 LNHNV, CDR2 YYDKDF (reference sequence). The CDR3 consists of 16 residues. The ends were cut back, 2 bases at V and 5 bases at J, with 18 bases in the middle. CDR3 sequence reads: CATSRSLARGLETQYF. Written as DNA, the CDR3 is TGTGCCACCAGCAGATCTCTAGCGAGAGGGCTGGAGACCCAGTACTTC. Supplemented by reference TRBV15 and TRBJ2-5, the full variable domain reads DAMVIQNPRYQVTQFGKPVTLSCSQTLNHNVMYWYQQKSSQAPKLLFHYYDKDFNNEADTPDNFQSRRPNTSFCFLDIRSPGLGDTAMYLCATSRSLARGLETQYFGPGTRLLVL.

DNA of the CDR3: TGTGCCAGCAGCTTAGAAGGGGGAGGTGGCTACACCTTC. Its translation is CASSLEGGGGYTF. The chain has TRBV7-9 and TRBJ1-2, with D perhaps matching TRBD1 (6 bases). Trimming shortened V by 1 base and J by 7 bases, and 10 bases separated the two germline ends. Germline CDR1 and CDR2: SEHNR and FQNEAQ (reference sequence). The CDR3 is 13 amino acids.

The chain combines TRBV2 with TRBJ2-3; D is tentatively TRBD1 or TRBD2 (5 bases each). V lost 6 bases and J lost 4, with 11 bases in between. From germline, CDR1 is SNHLY and CDR2 FYNNEI. The CDR3 contains 13 residues. The CDR3 protein is CASRGERADTQYF. Written as DNA, the CDR3 is TGTGCCAGCAGGGGGGAGAGGGCAGATACGCAGTATTTT.

The rearrangement joins TRBV7-8 to TRBJ1-2; 7 bases agree with TRBD1. CDR3 length equals 13 residues. The V segment lost 6 bases and the J segment 7 bases; nucleotides outside the gene matches: 8. Germline CDR1 reads SGHVS; CDR2 reads FQNEAQ. This CDR3 is CASSADRWGGYTF. CDR3 coding DNA: TGTGCCAGCAGTGCGGACAGGTGGGGTGGCTACACCTTC.

The chain employs TRBV14 and TRBJ2-5; no clear D gene. The germline CDR1 and CDR2 sequences are SGHDN and FVKESK. Trimming took off 4 bases at V and 6 bases at J, with 12 bases between the two ends. The CDR3 extends over 13 amino acids. The CDR3 spells CASSLSQGKTQYF. The CDR3 nucleotides read TGTGCCAGCAGCCTAAGTCAAGGAAAGACCCAGTACTTC.

The rearrangement links TRBV7-8 to TRBJ2-2, with D maybe TRBD2 (5 bases). CDR1 and CDR2 from the germline V gene are SGHVS and FQNEAQ. The V and J ends lost 1 base and 7 bases respectively, with 16 bases between them. The CDR3 sequence is 16 residues long. The CDR3 DNA reads TGTGCCAGCAGCTTAGGGTTTCGGGCCCGGGGCGGGGAGCTGTTTTTT. Its protein product is CASSLGFRARGGELFF. Full variable domain (missing parts from reference TRBV7-8 and TRBJ2-2): GAGVSQSPRYKVAKRGQDVALRCDPISGHVSLFWYQQALGQGPEFLTYFQNEAQLDKSGLPSDRFFAERPEGSVSTLKIQRTQQEDSAVYLCASSLGFRARGGELFFGEGSRLTVL.

This clone has ten or more counts. The rearrangement joins TRBV4-3 to TRBJ2-1; 11 nucleotides match TRBD1. The CDR3 sequence is 16 residues long. The germline CDR1 and CDR2 sequences are LGHNA and YSLEER. Losses at the gene ends were 2 bases for V and 7 bases for J; bases not matched to a gene: 7. The CDR3 reads CASSQSGTGGWNEQFF. In DNA, the CDR3 is TGCGCCAGCAGCCAATCTGGGACAGGGGGGTGGAATGAGCAGTTCTTC.